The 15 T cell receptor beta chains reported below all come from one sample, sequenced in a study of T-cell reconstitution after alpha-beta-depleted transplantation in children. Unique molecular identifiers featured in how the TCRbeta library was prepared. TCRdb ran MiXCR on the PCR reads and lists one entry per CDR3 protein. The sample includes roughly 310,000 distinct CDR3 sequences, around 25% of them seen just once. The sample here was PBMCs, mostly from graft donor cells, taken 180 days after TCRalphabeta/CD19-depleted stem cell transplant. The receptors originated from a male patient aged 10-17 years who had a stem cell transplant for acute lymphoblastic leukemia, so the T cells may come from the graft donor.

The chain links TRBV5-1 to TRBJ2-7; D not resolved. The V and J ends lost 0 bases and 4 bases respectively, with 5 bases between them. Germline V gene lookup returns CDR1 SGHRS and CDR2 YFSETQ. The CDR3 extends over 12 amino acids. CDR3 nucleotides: TGCGCCAGCAGCTTGGAACCTTACGAGCAGTACTTC. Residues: CASSLEPYEQYF.

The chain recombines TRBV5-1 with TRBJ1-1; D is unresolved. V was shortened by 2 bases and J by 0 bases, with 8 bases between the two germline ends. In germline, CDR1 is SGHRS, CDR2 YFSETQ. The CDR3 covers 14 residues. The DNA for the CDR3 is TGCGCCAGCAGCTTAGGCACAATGAACACTGAAGCTTTCTTT. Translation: CASSLGTMNTEAFF.

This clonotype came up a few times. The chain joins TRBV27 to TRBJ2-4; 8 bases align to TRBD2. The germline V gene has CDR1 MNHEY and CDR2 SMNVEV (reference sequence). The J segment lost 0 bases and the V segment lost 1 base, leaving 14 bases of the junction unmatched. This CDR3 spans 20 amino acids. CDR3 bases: TGTGCCAGCAGTTTATTTTCGGGACTAGGAAGAGGCCTAGCCAAAAACATTCAGTACTTC. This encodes CASSLFSGLGRGLAKNIQYF.

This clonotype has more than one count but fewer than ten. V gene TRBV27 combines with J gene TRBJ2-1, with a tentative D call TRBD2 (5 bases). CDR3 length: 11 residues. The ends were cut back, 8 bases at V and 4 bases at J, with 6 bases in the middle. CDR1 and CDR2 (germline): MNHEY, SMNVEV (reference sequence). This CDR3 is CASGGYNEQFF. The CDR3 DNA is TGTGCCAGCGGAGGTTACAATGAGCAGTTCTTC.

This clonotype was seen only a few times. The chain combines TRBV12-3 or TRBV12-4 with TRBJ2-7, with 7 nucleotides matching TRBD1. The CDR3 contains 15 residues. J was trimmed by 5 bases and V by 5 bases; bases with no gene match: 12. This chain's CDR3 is CASSTGDRKKNEQYF. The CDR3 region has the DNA TGTGCCAGCAGTACAGGGGACCGAAAAAAAAACGAGCAGTACTTC.

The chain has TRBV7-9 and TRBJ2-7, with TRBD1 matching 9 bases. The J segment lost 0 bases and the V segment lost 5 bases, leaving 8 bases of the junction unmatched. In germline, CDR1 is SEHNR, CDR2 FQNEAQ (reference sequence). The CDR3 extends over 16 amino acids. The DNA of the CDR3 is TGTGCCAGCAGCCCGGGACAGGGAATCCTCTCCTACGAGCAGTACTTC. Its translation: CASSPGQGILSYEQYF.

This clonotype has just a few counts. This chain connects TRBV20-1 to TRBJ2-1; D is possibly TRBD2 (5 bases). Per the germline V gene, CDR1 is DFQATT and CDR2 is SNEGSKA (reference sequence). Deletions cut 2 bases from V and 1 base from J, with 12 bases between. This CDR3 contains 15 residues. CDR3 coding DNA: TGCAGTGCTAGACGGGCGGGTGTATCCTACAATGAGCAGTTCTTC. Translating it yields CSARRAGVSYNEQFF.

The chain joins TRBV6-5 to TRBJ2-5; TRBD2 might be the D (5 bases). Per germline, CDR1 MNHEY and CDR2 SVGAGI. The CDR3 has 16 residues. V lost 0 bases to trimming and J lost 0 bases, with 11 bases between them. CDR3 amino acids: CASSYSSPGYQETQYF. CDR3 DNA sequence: TGTGCCAGCAGTTACTCTTCACCGGGATACCAAGAGACCCAGTACTTC.

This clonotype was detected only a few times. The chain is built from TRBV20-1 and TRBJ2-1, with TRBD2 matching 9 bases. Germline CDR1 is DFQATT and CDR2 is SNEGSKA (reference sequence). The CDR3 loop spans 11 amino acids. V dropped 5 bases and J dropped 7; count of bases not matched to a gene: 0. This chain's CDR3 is CSAAGGNEQFF. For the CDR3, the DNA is TGCAGTGCTGCGGGGGGGAATGAGCAGTTCTTC.

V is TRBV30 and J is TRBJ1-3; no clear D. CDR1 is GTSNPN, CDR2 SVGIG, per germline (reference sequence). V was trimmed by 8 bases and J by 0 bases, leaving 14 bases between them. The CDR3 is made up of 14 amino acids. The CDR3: CAVPQGPSGNTIYF. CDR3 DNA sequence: TGTGCCGTCCCTCAAGGCCCCTCTGGAAACACCATATATTTT.

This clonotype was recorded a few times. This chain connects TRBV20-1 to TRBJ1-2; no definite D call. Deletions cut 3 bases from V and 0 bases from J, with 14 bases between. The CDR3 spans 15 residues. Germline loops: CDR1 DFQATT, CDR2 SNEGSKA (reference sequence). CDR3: CSARPGPTANYGYTF. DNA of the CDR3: TGCAGTGCTAGGCCAGGACCGACGGCTAACTATGGCTACACCTTC.

Here the CDR3 reads CAISYRENTEAFF. CDR3 bases: TGTGCCATCAGTTACAGGGAGAACACTGAAGCTTTCTTT. The chain has TRBV10-3 and TRBJ1-1, with a possible D match to TRBD1 (6 bases). There are 13 residues in the CDR3. Between the trimmed V and J ends, which lost 5 bases and 1 base, there was a span of 8 bases. CDR1 is ENHRY and CDR2 is SYGVKD in the germline V gene.

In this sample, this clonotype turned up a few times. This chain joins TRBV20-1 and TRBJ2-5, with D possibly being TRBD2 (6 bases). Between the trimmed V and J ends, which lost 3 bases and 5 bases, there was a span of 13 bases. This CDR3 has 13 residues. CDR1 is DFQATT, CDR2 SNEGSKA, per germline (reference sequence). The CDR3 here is CSARSWGRETQYF. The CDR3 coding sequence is TGCAGTGCTAGGTCTTGGGGGAGGGAGACCCAGTACTTC.

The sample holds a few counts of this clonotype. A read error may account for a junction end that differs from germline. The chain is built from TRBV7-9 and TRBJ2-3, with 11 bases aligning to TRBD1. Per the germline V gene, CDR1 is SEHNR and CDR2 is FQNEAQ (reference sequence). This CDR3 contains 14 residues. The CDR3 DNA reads TGTGCCAGCAGCCCAGTCCTATTCCGGGACAGGGGGAATTTT. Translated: CASSPVLFRDRGNF.

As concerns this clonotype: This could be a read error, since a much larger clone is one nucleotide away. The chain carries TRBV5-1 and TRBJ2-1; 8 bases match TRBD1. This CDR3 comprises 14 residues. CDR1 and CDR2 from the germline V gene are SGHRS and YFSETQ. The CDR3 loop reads CASSLGTGVNEQLF. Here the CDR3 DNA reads TGCGCCAGCAGCCTGGGGACAGGTGTCAATGAGCAGCTCTTC. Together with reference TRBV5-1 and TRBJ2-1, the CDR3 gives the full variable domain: KAGVTQTPRYLIKTRGQQVTLSCSPISGHRSVSWYQQTPGQGLQFLFEYFSETQRNKGNFPGRFSGRQFSNSRSEMNVSTLELGDSALYLCASSLGTGVNEQLFGPGTRLTVL.